This section outlines one T cell receptor beta chain sequence together with its context. V was trimmed by 4 bases and J by 7 bases, leaving 6 bases between them. Per the germline V gene, CDR1 is LNHDA and CDR2 is SQIVND (reference sequence). CDR3 length: 11 amino acids. These data originate in a study of control samples from healthy donors and cancer patients. Generated by immunoSEQ multiplex PCR, the TCRdb table keeps only in-frame clones and is missing some. The repertoire holds around 170,000 clones, with approximately 86% as singletons. The V call is TRBV19, the J call TRBJ2-3; D is unclear. The TCR was taken from a woman aged 30 to 39 in good health. The material sequenced was blood. The CDR3 protein is CASSTGHTQYF. The DNA of the CDR3 is TGTGCCAGTAGTACCGGCCATACGCAGTATTTT.